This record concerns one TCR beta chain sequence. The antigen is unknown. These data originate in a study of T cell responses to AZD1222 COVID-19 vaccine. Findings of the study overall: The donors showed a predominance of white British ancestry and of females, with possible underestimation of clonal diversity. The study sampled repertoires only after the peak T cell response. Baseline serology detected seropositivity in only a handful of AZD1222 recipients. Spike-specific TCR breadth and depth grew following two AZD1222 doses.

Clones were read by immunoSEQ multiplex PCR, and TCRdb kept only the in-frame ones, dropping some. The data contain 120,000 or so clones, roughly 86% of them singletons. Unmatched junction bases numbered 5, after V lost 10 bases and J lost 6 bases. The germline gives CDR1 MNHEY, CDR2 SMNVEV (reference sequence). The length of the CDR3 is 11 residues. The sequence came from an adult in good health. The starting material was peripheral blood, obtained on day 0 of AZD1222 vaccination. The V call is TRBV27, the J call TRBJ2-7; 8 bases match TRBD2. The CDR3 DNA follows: TGTGCCACCCTGAGCGGGGGCGAGCAGTACTTC. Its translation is CATLSGGEQYF.